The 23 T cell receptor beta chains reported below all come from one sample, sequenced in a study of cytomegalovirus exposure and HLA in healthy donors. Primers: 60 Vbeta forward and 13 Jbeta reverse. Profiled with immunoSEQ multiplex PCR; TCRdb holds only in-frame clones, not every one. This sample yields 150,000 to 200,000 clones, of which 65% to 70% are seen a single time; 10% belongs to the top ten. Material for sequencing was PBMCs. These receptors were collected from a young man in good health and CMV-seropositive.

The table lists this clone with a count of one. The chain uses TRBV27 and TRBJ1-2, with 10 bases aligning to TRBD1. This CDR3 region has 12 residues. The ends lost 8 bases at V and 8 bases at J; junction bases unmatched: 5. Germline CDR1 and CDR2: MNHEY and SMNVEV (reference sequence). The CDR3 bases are TGTGCCAGCCTCGGACAGGGGGACGGCTACACCTTC. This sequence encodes CASLGQGDGYTF.

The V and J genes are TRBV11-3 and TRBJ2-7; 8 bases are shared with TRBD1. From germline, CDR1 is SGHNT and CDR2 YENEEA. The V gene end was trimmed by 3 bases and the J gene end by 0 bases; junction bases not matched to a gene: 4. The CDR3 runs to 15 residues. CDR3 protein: CASSFDRGNSYEQYF. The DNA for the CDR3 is TGTGCCAGCAGCTTTGACAGGGGTAACTCCTACGAGCAGTACTTC.

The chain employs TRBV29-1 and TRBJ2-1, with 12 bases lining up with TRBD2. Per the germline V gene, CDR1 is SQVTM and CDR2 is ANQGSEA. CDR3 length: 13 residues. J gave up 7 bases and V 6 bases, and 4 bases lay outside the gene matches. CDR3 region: CSVLGLAGNEQFF. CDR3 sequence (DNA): TGCAGCGTCTTAGGACTAGCGGGGAATGAGCAGTTCTTC.

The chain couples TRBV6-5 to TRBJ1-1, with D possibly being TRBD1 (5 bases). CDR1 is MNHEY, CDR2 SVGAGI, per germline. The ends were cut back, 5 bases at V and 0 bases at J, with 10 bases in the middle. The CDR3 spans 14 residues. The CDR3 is CASSGAGLNTEAFF. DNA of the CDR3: TGTGCCAGCAGTGGGGCAGGGCTGAACACTGAAGCTTTCTTT.

As DNA, the CDR3 is TGTGCCAGCAGGGGGACAGGGTCGGGTTGGGAAAAACTGTTTTTT. Protein product: CASRGTGSGWEKLFF. The gene calls are TRBV6-1 and TRBJ1-4, with TRBD1 matching over 9 bases. Losses at the gene ends were 6 bases for V and 8 bases for J; bases not matched to a gene: 10. Germline V gene sequence: CDR1 MNHNS, CDR2 SASEGT. The CDR3 is 15 residues long.

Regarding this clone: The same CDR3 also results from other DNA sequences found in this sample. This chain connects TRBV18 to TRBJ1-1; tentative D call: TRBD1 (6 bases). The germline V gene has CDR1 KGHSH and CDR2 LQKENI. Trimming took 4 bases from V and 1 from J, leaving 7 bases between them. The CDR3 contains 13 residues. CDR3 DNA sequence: TGTGCCAGCTCACAGGGACAGAACACTGAAGCTTTCTTT. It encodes CASSQGQNTEAFF.

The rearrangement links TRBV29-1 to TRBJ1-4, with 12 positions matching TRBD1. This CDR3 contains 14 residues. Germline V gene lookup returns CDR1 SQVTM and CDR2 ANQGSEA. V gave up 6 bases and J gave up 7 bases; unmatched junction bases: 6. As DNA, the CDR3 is TGCAGCGTCGATGGGACAGGGGGCAGTGAAAAACTGTTTTTT. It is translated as CSVDGTGGSEKLFF.

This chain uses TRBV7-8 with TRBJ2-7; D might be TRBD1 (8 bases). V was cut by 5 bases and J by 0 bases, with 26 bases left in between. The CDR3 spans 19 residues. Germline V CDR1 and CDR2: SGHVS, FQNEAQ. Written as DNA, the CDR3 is TGTGCCAGCAGCCAGGGGGCGGGAGCCATCTTCAGGAGCTCCTACGAGCAGTACTTC. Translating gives CASSQGAGAIFRSSYEQYF.

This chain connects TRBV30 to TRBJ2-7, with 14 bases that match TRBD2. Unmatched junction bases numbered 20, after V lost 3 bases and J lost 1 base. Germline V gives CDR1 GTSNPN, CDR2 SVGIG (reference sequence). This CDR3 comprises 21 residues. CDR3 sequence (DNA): TGTGCCTGGAGGGGACTAGCGGGAGATTTTGGTCGCGGCGTCCGTTCCTACGAGCAGTACTTC. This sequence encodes CAWRGLAGDFGRGVRSYEQYF.

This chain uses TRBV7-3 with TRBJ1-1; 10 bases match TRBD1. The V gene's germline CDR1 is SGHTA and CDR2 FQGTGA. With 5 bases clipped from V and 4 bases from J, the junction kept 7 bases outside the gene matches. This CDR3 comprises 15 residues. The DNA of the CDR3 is TGTGCCAGCAGCCAGACAGGGGGCTCCGGCACTGAAGCTTTCTTT. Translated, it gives CASSQTGGSGTEAFF.

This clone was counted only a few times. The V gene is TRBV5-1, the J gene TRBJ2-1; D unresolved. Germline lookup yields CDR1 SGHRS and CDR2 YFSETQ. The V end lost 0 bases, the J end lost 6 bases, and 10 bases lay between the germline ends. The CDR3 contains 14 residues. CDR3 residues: CASSLERSLNEQFF. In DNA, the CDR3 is TGCGCCAGCAGCTTGGAACGGTCCCTCAATGAGCAGTTCTTC.

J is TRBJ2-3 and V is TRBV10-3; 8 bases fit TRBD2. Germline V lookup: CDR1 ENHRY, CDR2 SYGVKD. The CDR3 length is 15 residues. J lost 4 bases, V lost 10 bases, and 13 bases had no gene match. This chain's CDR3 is CATTRLAILADTQYF. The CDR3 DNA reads TGTGCCACAACCCGACTAGCGATCCTCGCAGATACGCAGTATTTT.

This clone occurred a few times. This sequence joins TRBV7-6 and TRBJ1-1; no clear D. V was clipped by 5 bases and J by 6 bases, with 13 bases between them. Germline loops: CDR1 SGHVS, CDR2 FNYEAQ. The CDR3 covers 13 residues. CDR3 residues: CASSQREGAEAFF. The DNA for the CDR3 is TGTGCCAGCAGCCAGAGGGAGGGAGCTGAAGCTTTCTTT.

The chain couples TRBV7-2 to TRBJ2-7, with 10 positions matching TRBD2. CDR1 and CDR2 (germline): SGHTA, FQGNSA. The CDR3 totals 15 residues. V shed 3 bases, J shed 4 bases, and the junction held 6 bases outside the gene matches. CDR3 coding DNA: TGTGCCAGCAGCTTTAATCTAGCGGGAGAATACGAGCAGTACTTC. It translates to CASSFNLAGEYEQYF.

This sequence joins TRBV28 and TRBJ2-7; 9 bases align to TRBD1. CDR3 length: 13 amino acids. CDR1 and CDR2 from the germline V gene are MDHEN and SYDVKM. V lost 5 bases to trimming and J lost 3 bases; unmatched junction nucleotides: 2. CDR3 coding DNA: TGTGCCAGCAGTACGGGACAGGGCTACGAGCAGTACTTC. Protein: CASSTGQGYEQYF.

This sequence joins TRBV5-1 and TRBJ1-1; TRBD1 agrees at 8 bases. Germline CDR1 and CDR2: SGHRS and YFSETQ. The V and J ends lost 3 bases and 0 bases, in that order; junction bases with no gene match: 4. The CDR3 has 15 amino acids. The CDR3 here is CASSWGTGLNTEAFF. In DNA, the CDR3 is TGCGCCAGCAGCTGGGGGACAGGATTGAACACTGAAGCTTTCTTT.

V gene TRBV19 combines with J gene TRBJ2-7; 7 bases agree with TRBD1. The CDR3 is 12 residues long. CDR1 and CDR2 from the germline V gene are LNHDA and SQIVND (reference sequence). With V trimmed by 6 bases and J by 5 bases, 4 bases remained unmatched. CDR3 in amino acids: CASRTGSHEQYF. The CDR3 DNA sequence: TGTGCCAGTAGGACAGGGTCCCACGAGCAGTACTTC.

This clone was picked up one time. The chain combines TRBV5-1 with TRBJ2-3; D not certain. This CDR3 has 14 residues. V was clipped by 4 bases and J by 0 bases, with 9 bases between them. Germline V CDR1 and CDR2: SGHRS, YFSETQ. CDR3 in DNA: TGCGCCAGCAGCGCTCTTCAGAGCACAGATACGCAGTATTTT. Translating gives CASSALQSTDTQYF.

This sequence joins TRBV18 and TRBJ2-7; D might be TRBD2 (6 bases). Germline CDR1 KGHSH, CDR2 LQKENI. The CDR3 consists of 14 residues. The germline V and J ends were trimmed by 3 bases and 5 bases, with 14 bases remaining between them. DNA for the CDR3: TGTGCCAGCTCACCCTCTGACAGACTAGACGAGCAGTACTTC. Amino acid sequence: CASSPSDRLDEQYF.

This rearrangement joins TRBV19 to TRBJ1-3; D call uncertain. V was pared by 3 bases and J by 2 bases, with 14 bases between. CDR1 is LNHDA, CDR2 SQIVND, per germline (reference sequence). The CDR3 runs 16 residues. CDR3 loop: CASSMMEGVPGNTIYF. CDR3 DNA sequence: TGTGCCAGTAGTATGATGGAAGGAGTTCCTGGAAACACCATATATTTT.

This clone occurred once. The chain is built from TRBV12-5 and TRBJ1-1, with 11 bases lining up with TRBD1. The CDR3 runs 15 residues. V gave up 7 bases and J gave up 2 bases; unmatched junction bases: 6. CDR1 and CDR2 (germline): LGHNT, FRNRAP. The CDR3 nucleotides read TGTGCTAGTGATCCCGGGACAGGGGGAAACACTGAAGCTTTCTTT. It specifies CASDPGTGGNTEAFF.

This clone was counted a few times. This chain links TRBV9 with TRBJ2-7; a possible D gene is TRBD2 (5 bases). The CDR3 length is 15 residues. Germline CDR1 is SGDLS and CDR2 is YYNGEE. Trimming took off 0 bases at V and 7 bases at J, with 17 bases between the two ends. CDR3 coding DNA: TGTGCCAGCAGCGTAGGGATTAACTTCTCGGGGGAGCAGTACTTC. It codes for CASSVGINFSGEQYF.

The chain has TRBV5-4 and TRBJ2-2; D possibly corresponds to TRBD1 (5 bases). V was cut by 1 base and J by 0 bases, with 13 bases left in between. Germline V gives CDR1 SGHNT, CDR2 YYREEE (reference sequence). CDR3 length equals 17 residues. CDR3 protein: CASSLSFWGANTGELFF. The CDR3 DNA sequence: TGTGCCAGCAGCTTGTCTTTTTGGGGCGCGAACACCGGGGAGCTGTTTTTT. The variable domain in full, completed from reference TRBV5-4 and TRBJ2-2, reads ETGVTQSPTHLIKTRGQQVTLRCSSQSGHNTVSWYQQALGQGPQFIFQYYREEENGRGNFPPRFSGLQFPNYSSELNVNALELDDSALYLCASSLSFWGANTGELFFGEGSRLTVL.